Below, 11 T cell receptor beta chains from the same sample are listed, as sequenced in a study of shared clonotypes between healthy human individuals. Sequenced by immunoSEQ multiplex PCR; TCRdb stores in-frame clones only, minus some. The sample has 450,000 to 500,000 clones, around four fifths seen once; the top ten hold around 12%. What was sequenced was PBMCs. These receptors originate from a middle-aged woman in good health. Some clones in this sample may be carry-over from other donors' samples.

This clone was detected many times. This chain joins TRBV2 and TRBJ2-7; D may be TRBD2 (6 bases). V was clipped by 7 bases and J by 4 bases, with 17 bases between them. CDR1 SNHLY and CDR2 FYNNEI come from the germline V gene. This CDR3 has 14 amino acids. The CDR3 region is CASNLRAGRYEQYF. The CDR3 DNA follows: TGTGCCAGCAACCTCAGGGCGGGAAGGTACGAGCAGTACTTC.

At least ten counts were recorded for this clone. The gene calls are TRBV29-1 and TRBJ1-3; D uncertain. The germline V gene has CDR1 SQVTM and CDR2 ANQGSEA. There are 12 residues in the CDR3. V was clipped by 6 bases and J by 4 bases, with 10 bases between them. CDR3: CSVAVVGNTIYF. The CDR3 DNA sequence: TGCAGCGTCGCCGTCGTGGGAAACACCATATATTTT.

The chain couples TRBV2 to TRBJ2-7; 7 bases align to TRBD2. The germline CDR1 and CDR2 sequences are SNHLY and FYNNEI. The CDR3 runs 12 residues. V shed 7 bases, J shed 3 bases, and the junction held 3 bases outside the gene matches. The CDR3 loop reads CASTGTNYEQYF. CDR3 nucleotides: TGTGCCAGCACAGGGACTAACTACGAGCAGTACTTC.

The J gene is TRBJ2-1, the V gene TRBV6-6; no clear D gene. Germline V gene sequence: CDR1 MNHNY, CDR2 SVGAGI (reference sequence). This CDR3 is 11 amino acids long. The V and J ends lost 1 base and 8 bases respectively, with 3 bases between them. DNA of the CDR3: TGTGCCAGCAGTTACTGGGATGAGCAGTTCTTC. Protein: CASSYWDEQFF.

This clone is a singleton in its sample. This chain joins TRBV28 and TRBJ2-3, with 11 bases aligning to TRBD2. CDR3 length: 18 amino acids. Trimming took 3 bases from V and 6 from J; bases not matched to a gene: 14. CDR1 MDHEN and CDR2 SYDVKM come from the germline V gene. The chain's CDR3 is CASSFSIAGGQKSDTQYF. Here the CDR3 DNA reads TGTGCCAGCAGTTTTTCTATAGCGGGAGGGCAAAAATCCGATACGCAGTATTTT.

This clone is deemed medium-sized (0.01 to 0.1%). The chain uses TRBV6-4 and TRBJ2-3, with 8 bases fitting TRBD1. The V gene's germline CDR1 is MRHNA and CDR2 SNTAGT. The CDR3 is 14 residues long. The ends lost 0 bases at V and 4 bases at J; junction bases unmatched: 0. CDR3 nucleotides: TGTGCCAGCAGTGACTCGACAGGGGCAGATACGCAGTATTTT. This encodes CASSDSTGADTQYF.

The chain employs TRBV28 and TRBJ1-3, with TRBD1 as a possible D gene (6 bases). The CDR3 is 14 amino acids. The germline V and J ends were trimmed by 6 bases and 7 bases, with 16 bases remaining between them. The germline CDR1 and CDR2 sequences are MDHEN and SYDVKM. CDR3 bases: TGTGCCAGCAGCCCGACAGGAGGTGAGAACACCATATATTTT. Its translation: CASSPTGGENTIYF. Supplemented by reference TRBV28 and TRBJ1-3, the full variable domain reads DVKVTQSSRYLVKRTGEKVFLECVQDMDHENMFWYRQDPGLGLRLIYFSYDVKMKEKGDIPEGYSVSREKKERFSLILESASTNQTSMYLCASSPTGGENTIYFGEGSWLTVV.

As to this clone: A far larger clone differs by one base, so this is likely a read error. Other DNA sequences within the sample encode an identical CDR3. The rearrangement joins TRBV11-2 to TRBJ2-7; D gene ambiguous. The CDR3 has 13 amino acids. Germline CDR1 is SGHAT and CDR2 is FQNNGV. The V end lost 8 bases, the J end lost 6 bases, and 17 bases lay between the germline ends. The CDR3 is CASGGRAISEQYF. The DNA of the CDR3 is TGTGCCAGCGGCGGAAGGGCCATCAGCGAGCAGTACTTC.

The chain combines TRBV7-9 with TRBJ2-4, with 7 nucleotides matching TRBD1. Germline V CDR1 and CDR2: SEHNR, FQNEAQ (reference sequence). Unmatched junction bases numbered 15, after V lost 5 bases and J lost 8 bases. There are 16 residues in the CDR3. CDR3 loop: CASSGQRTGFGYIQYF. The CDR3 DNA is TGTGCCAGCAGCGGACAACGGACAGGCTTTGGGTACATTCAGTACTTC.

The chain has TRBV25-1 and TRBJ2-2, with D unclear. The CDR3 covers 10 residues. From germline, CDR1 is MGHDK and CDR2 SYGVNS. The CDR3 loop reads CACGTGELFF. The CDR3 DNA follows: TGTGCATGTGGGACCGGGGAGCTGTTTTTT.

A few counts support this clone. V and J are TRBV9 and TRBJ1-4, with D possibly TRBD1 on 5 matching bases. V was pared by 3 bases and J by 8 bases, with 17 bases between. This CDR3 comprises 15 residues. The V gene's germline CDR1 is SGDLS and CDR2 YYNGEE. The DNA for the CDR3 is TGTGCCAGCAGCGCAGATTCAGGGATTCGGGAAAAACTGTTTTTT. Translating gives CASSADSGIREKLFF.